What follows describes a single TCR beta chain. The data were taken from a study of blood T cell repertoires in COVID-19. Overall study: The United States, Italy and Spain provided the acute and convalescent COVID-19 samples. Sources were T cells, B-cell-depleted T cells, or PBMCs; the material itself was cDNA or gDNA.

The CDR3 has 13 residues. Trimming took off 7 bases at V and 0 bases at J, with 7 bases between the two ends. Germline-derived CDR1 and CDR2 are MNHEY and SVGAGI. Under the authors' procedure: Nucleated cell counts were estimated from reference gene primer amplification. Libraries were prepared by immunoSEQ multiplex PCR; TCRdb keeps only in-frame clonotypes and omits some of them. The DNA was the basis for D and trimming; V, J and clone size are from that table. The data show 50,000 to 75,000 clones, over 70% seen once. The chain combines TRBV6-5 with TRBJ2-4; D gene unclear. Sample: peripheral blood. This receptor was taken from a woman aged 45 to 65 with active or convalescent COVID-19. DNA of the CDR3: TGTGCCAGCATGCCACTAGCCAAAAACATTCAGTACTTC. Translated, it gives CASMPLAKNIQYF.